The entry below describes one TCR beta chain. This sample stems from a study of T cell responses to AZD1222 COVID-19 vaccine. Study-level background: Second-dose timings of about 4 or about 12 weeks were pooled.

Germline CDR1 reads MNHEY; CDR2 reads SVGAGI. Germline trimming cut 5 bases from V and 5 bases from J; bases unmatched to any gene: 11. The CDR3 runs to 15 residues. TCRdb keeps only in-frame clones here, not all; method: immunoSEQ multiplex PCR. The repertoire has approximately 110,000 clones, around 95% of them found once; the top ten carry 2.2%. Material: peripheral blood, obtained on day 0 of AZD1222 vaccination. The receptor was derived from an adult in good health. The V call is TRBV6-5, the J call TRBJ1-1; TRBD1 aligns across 7 bases. CDR3 bases: TGTGCCAGCAGTCCCGCCGACAGGGTGGCGACTGAAGCTTTCTTT. Translated: CASSPADRVATEAFF.